This T cell receptor beta chain was sequenced for a study of T-cell reconstitution after alpha-beta-depleted transplantation in children. To note about this clonotype: No antigen is known for it.

It was with unique molecular identifiers that the TCRbeta library was prepared. Each CDR3 protein gets one entry after TCRdb re-called the PCR reads with MiXCR. The sample includes approximately 98,000 distinct CDR3 sequences, 6.4% of them seen just once. Trimming left V 6 bases short and J 4 bases short, with 12 bases between. The CDR3 sequence is 12 residues long. CDR1 and CDR2 from the germline V gene are SQVTM and ANQGSEA. Notes on the study in general: A year had passed since transplant, and T-cell counts and diversity by then came mostly from newly produced T cells. The origin of alpha-beta T cells about two months after transplant was reportedly several hundred expanded graft clones.

This clonotype originated in a male patient between 2 and 15 years old who had a stem cell transplant for acute lymphoblastic leukemia, so the T cells may come from the graft donor. The rearrangement uses TRBV29-1 and TRBJ1-1; the D gene is possibly TRBD1 (6 bases). The input for sequencing was PBMCs, mostly from graft donor cells, taken 360 days after TCRalphabeta/CD19-depleted stem cell transplant. The DNA for the CDR3 is TGCAGCGTACACACAGGGCGCACTGAAGCTTTCTTT. As protein: CSVHTGRTEAFF.